The 25 T cell receptor beta chains below come from one sample, sequenced in a study of cytomegalovirus exposure and HLA in healthy donors. Researchers ran the PCR with 60 Vbeta and 13 Jbeta primers. Clones were sequenced by immunoSEQ multiplex PCR, and TCRdb holds only the in-frame ones, with some missing. The data hold 130,000 to 150,000 clones, with 65% to 85% observed a single time. Input material: PBMCs. Receptors were obtained from a man between 18 and 29 years old in good health and CMV-seronegative.

The chain recombines TRBV7-9 with TRBJ1-6, with TRBD1 as a possible D gene (5 bases). The V end lost 0 bases, the J end lost 14 bases, and 20 bases lay between the germline ends. The germline V gene has CDR1 SEHNR and CDR2 FQNEAQ (reference sequence). The length of the CDR3 is 16 residues. CDR3 in amino acids: CASSLAGGVQSFTLHF. CDR3 nucleotides: TGTGCCAGCAGCTTAGCGGGGGGAGTCCAGTCATTCACCCTCCACTTT.

The chain links TRBV4-3 to TRBJ2-3, with 11 bases matching TRBD2. The germline V gene encodes CDR1 LGHNA and CDR2 YSLEER. This CDR3 has 16 residues. J was trimmed by 4 bases and V by 3 bases; bases with no gene match: 6. For the CDR3, the DNA is TGCGCCAGCAGCCATATAGCGGGGGGGAGGGCAGATACGCAGTATTTT. Translating it yields CASSHIAGGRADTQYF.

This clone showed up just a few times. This rearrangement joins TRBV6-5 to TRBJ1-1; possible D gene TRBD1, 6 bases. The CDR3 totals 15 residues. The V gene's germline CDR1 is MNHEY and CDR2 SVGAGI. With 7 bases removed from V and 4 bases from J, the gap between germline ends came to 19 bases. The DNA of the CDR3 is TGTGCCAGCACTCCCTTACCAGGGGCTACCACTGAAGCTTTCTTT. Protein product: CASTPLPGATTEAFF.

The chain joins TRBV5-1 to TRBJ1-2; 8 nucleotides agree with TRBD1. V trimming: 4 bases; J trimming: 7 bases; junction bases outside the gene matches: 12. CDR1 is SGHRS, CDR2 YFSETQ, per germline. This CDR3 has 15 amino acids. CDR3 sequence (DNA): TGCGCCAGCAGCAAGCCCCAGGGGGCTAGTAGTGGCTACACCTTC. This sequence encodes CASSKPQGASSGYTF.

This clone was counted only a few times. The rearrangement uses TRBV4-3 and TRBJ1-1; D is uncertain. CDR1 is LGHNA and CDR2 is YSLEER in the germline V gene. V was cut by 1 base and J by 4 bases, with 4 bases left in between. CDR3 length equals 12 residues. DNA for the CDR3: TGCGCCAGCAGCCAAGGGCCCACTGAAGCTTTCTTT. Translating it yields CASSQGPTEAFF.

The chain is built from TRBV7-3 and TRBJ1-2; D is unclear. The CDR3 totals 17 residues. With 4 bases removed from V and 4 bases from J, the gap between germline ends came to 22 bases. CDR1 is SGHTA and CDR2 is FQGTGA in the germline V gene. Here the CDR3 DNA reads TGTGCCAGCAGCTCCCTAGGCCGACGGGGTCGAGGCTATGGCTACACCTTC. Its translation: CASSSLGRRGRGYGYTF.

This chain joins TRBV7-8 and TRBJ1-5, with a weak D call TRBD1 (6 bases). Germline V gives CDR1 SGHVS, CDR2 FQNEAQ. The germline V and J ends were trimmed by 0 bases and 2 bases, with 11 bases remaining between them. This CDR3 has 16 amino acids. The CDR3 spells CASSLAQGQGNQPQHF. The CDR3 DNA reads TGTGCCAGCAGCTTAGCGCAGGGGCAGGGCAATCAGCCCCAGCATTTT.

The chain joins TRBV6-5 to TRBJ1-1; a possible D gene is TRBD1 (5 bases). This CDR3 contains 12 residues. V was cut by 5 bases and J by 9 bases, with 13 bases left in between. From germline, CDR1 is MNHEY and CDR2 SVGAGI. As DNA, the CDR3 is TGTGCCAGCAGTATCATTAGACAGAAAGCTTTCTTT. Residues: CASSIIRQKAFF.

In its sample, this clone was seen once. This rearrangement joins TRBV4-1 to TRBJ2-1; weak D call: TRBD1 (5 bases). The germline V and J ends were trimmed by 4 bases and 8 bases, with 21 bases remaining between them. Germline CDR1 MGHRA, CDR2 YSYEKL. The CDR3 is made up of 16 amino acids. The CDR3 nucleotides are TGCGCCAGCAGCCTCCGCCGAGGTAGGGGTGTCGATGAGCAGTTCTTC. It is translated as CASSLRRGRGVDEQFF.

Turning to this clone: This sample includes further DNA sequences coding for the same CDR3. V usage is TRBV6-1 and J usage is TRBJ2-1, with a tentative D call TRBD1 (6 bases). V gave up 6 bases and J gave up 12 bases, with 15 bases separating them. Germline CDR1 and CDR2: MNHNS and SASEGT. CDR3 length equals 12 residues. Here the CDR3 reads CASSDWGLGQFF. CDR3 sequence (DNA): TGTGCCAGCAGCGATTGGGGGCTCGGGCAGTTCTTC.

The chain joins TRBV27 to TRBJ2-1, with D unresolved. The germline CDR1 and CDR2 sequences are MNHEY and SMNVEV (reference sequence). The CDR3 runs 12 residues. The V and J ends lost 7 bases and 3 bases respectively, with 7 bases between them. In DNA, the CDR3 is TGTGCCAGCAATTCTGTCTACAATGAGCAGTTCTTC. It specifies CASNSVYNEQFF.

V usage is TRBV7-2 and J usage is TRBJ1-1; D perhaps matches TRBD1 (5 bases). Germline assignment: CDR1 SGHTA and CDR2 FQGNSA. The V gene lost 2 bases and the J gene lost 2 bases, with 15 bases spanning the gap. The CDR3 has 16 amino acids. CDR3 bases: TGTGCCAGCAGCTTAAGGTTCGGGCAGGGTAACACTGAAGCTTTCTTT. Amino acids: CASSLRFGQGNTEAFF.

V is TRBV10-3 and J is TRBJ1-5; D possibly corresponds to TRBD1 (6 bases). Per the germline V gene, CDR1 is ENHRY and CDR2 is SYGVKD. Trimming took off 5 bases at V and 1 base at J, with 12 bases between the two ends. The CDR3 is 15 amino acids. The CDR3 reads CAISPETGSNQPQHF. CDR3 bases: TGTGCCATCAGTCCAGAGACAGGCAGCAATCAGCCCCAGCATTTT.

The rearrangement uses TRBV2 and TRBJ2-7; the D is unclear. This CDR3 is built from 11 residues. Trimming left V 1 base short and J 11 bases short, with 9 bases between. Germline V lookup: CDR1 SNHLY, CDR2 FYNNEI. The CDR3 region is CASSEDSRKYF. The DNA of the CDR3 is TGTGCCAGCAGTGAAGACAGTAGAAAGTACTTC.

The chain links TRBV9 to TRBJ2-7; 7 nucleotides agree with TRBD2. Germline CDR1 is SGDLS and CDR2 is YYNGEE. V was pared by 0 bases and J by 0 bases, with 3 bases of the junction left unmatched. CDR3 size: 15 residues. CDR3 sequence reads: CASSVGGGFSYEQYF. The CDR3 DNA follows: TGTGCCAGCAGCGTAGGGGGGGGGTTCTCCTACGAGCAGTACTTC.

The genes are TRBV6-6 and TRBJ2-1; 9 bases agree with TRBD1. V lost 4 bases to trimming and J lost 5 bases; unmatched junction nucleotides: 9. There are 16 residues in the CDR3. Germline V gene data show CDR1 as MNHNY and CDR2 as SVGAGI (reference sequence). CDR3 region: CASSFPYRGRDNEQFF. The CDR3 DNA reads TGTGCCAGCAGTTTCCCATACAGGGGGCGAGACAATGAGCAGTTCTTC.

This clone was seen more than once but under ten times. The V call is TRBV6-1, the J call TRBJ2-7; the match to TRBD1 covers 8 bases. The trim removed 7 bases at V and 2 bases at J, leaving 7 bases unmatched. The CDR3 is 14 amino acids. The germline V gene has CDR1 MNHNS and CDR2 SASEGT. The CDR3 DNA sequence: TGTGCCAGCAACGTCAGGGGGCCCGCCTACGAGCAGTACTTC. Amino acids: CASNVRGPAYEQYF.

The chain is built from TRBV7-9 and TRBJ1-4; TRBD1 might be the D (5 bases). V gave up 5 bases and J gave up 8 bases, with 12 bases separating them. Germline loops: CDR1 SEHNR, CDR2 FQNEAQ (reference sequence). CDR3 size: 13 residues. The CDR3 bases are TGTGCCAGCAGCCCGGGACTGCCCGAAAAACTGTTTTTT. It specifies CASSPGLPEKLFF.

The chain carries TRBV4-2 and TRBJ2-7, with D possibly TRBD2 on 6 matching bases. Trimming removed 1 base from V and 2 bases from J, with 12 bases in between. The germline V gene encodes CDR1 LGHNA and CDR2 YNFKEQ. CDR3 length: 15 amino acids. Written as DNA, the CDR3 is TGTGCCAGCAGCCAAGCTAGCGTGGAGACCTACGAGCAGTACTTC. Translation: CASSQASVETYEQYF.

The CDR3 reads CASSPAIDRYNSPLHF. CDR3 coding DNA: TGCGCCAGCAGCCCGGCGATAGACAGGTATAATTCACCCCTCCACTTT. The chain has TRBV4-1 and TRBJ1-6, with D maybe TRBD1 (6 bases). This CDR3 has 16 residues. Trimming removed 4 bases from V and 4 bases from J, with 14 bases in between. Looked up from germline, CDR1 is MGHRA and CDR2 is YSYEKL.

This chain links TRBV2 with TRBJ2-3, with D possibly being TRBD2 (7 bases). Trimming took 5 bases from V and 1 from J, leaving 10 bases between them. This CDR3 spans 14 amino acids. Germline V gene sequence: CDR1 SNHLY, CDR2 FYNNEI. CDR3 DNA sequence: TGTGCCAGCAGTCGAGGGGGGGGCACAGATACGCAGTATTTT. Translation gives CASSRGGGTDTQYF.

The rearrangement joins TRBV2 to TRBJ2-5, with 11 bases lining up with TRBD1. Germline-derived CDR1 and CDR2 are SNHLY and FYNNEI. With 4 bases clipped from V and 1 base from J, the junction kept 2 bases outside the gene matches. The CDR3 consists of 15 residues. This chain's CDR3 is CASSGDRGFQETQYF. The CDR3 DNA is TGTGCCAGCAGTGGGGACAGGGGGTTCCAAGAGACCCAGTACTTC. The variable domain in full, completed from reference TRBV2 and TRBJ2-5, reads EPEVTQTPSHQVTQMGQEVILRCVPISNHLYFYWYRQILGQKVEFLVSFYNNEISEKSEIFDDQFSVERPDGSNFTLKIRSTKLEDSAMYFCASSGDRGFQETQYFGPGTRLLVL.

This clone has only one observation. One junction end disagrees with the germline gene, perhaps due to a read error. This chain joins TRBV25-1 and TRBJ1-6; 8 positions agree with TRBD1. Germline CDR1 reads MGHDK; CDR2 reads SYGVNS. The CDR3 is made up of 15 amino acids. Here the CDR3 reads CAGSESRGRNSPLHF. CDR3 nucleotides: TGTGCCGGCAGTGAAAGCAGGGGGCGAAATTCACCCCTCCACTTT. The whole variable domain, filled in from reference TRBV25-1 and TRBJ1-6, reads EADIYQTPRYLVIGTGKKITLECSQTMGHDKMYWYQQDPGMELHLIHYSYGVNSTEKGDLSSESTVSRIRTEHFPLTLESARPSHTSQYLCAGSESRGRNSPLHFGNGTRLTVT.

CDR3 coding DNA: TGCGCCAGCAGCCAAGCAAGGGGGGGGGCAGATACGCAGTATTTT. This translates into CASSQARGGADTQYF. This rearrangement joins TRBV4-3 to TRBJ2-3; tentatively, D is TRBD2 (7 bases). Germline V gene sequence: CDR1 LGHNA, CDR2 YSLEER. There are 15 residues in the CDR3. The germline V and J ends were trimmed by 1 base and 4 bases, with 12 bases remaining between them.

The rearrangement joins TRBV11-1 to TRBJ1-1, with 7 bases fitting TRBD1. Germline V gene sequence: CDR1 SGHAT, CDR2 FQDESV (reference sequence). J gave up 4 bases and V 3 bases, and 11 bases lay outside the gene matches. CDR3 size: 16 residues. The CDR3 spells CASSFTWTGGSTEAFF. CDR3 DNA sequence: TGTGCCAGCAGCTTCACCTGGACAGGAGGGAGCACTGAAGCTTTCTTT.